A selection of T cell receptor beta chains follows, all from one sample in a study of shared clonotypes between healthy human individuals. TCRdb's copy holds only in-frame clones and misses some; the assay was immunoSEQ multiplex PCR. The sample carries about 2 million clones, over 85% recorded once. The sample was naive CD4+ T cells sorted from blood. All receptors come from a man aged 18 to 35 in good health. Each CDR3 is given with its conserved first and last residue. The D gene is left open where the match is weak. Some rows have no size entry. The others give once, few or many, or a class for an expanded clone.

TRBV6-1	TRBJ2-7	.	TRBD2	TGTGCCAGCAGGTTAGCGGGGGTCTACGAGCAGTACTTC	CASRLAGVYEQYF
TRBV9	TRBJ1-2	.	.	TGTGCCAGCAGCGTAGACAGGACCTTCTATGGCTACACCTTC	CASSVDRTFYGYTF
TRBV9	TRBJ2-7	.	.	TGTGCCAGCAGCGTAGGACAGATCTCCTACGAGCAGTACTTC	CASSVGQISYEQYF
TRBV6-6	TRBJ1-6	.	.	TGTGCCAGCAGTTATTCGGACGGACAAAATTCACCCCTCCACTTT	CASSYSDGQNSPLHF
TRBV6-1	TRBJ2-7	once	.	TGTGCCAGCAGTGACTCCCGCAGAATGGGCTACGAGCAGTACTTC	CASSDSRRMGYEQYF
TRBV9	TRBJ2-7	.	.	TGTGCCAGCAGCGTTACGGGGACGGCCTACGAGCAGTACTTC	CASSVTGTAYEQYF
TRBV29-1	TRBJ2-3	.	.	TGCAGCGTTGAACTTCCGCCAGATACGCAGTATTTT	CSVELPPDTQYF
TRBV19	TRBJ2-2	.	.	TGTGCCAGTAGCAGGGGACCTAGCACCGGGGAGCTGTTTTTT	CASSRGPSTGELFF
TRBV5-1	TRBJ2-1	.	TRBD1	TGCGCCAGCAGCCTAGACAGGGAGTACAATGAGCAGTTCTTC	CASSLDREYNEQFF
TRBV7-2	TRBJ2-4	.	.	TGTGCCAGCAGCTTACTGGGTGGGCCAGAAAAAAACATTCAGTACTTC	CASSLLGGPEKNIQYF
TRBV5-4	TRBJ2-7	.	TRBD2	TGTGCCAGCAGCCTAGCGGGGTGGGACGAGCAGTACTTC	CASSLAGWDEQYF
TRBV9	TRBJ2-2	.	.	TGTGCCAGCAGCGCTTCTAGCGCCGCGAGCACCGGGGAGCTGTTTTTT	CASSASSAASTGELFF
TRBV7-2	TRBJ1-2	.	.	TGTGCCAGCAGCCTCGGACAGTCTAACTATGGCTACACCTTC	CASSLGQSNYGYTF
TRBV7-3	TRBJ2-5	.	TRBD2	TGTGCCAGCAGCTTCGGACTAGTAGGGGAGACCCAGTACTTC	CASSFGLVGETQYF
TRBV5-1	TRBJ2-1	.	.	TGCGCCAGCAGCTTGGGGCAGGGATGGGACAATGAGCAGTTCTTC	CASSLGQGWDNEQFF
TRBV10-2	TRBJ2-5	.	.	TGCGCCAGCAGTGATCGGGGGGCGGAGGAGACCCAGTACTTC	CASSDRGAEETQYF
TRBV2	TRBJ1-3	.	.	TGTGCCAGCAGTGAAGAAGACAGGACATCTGGAAACACCATATATTTT	CASSEEDRTSGNTIYF
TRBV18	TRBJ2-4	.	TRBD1	TGTGCCAGCTCACCACCCGCCCCGTCTCCCAGGGGGAGTGGGGGCAAAAACATTCAGTACTTC	CASSPPAPSPRGSGGKNIQYF
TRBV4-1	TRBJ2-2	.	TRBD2	TGCGCCAGCAGCCAAGCCTTAATGACTAGCTCAAGCACCGGGGAGCTGTTTTTT	CASSQALMTSSSTGELFF
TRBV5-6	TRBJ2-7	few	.	TGTGCCAGCAGCTTGAATCCGTCCTACGAGCAGTACTTC	CASSLNPSYEQYF
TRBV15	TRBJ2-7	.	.	TGTGCCACCAGCAGAGATGTGGGCGGGACCAGCTCCTACGAGCAGTACTTC	CATSRDVGGTSSYEQYF
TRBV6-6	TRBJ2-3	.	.	TGTGCCAGCAGTTACCCACGGGTCAGAGATACGCAGTATTTT	CASSYPRVRDTQYF
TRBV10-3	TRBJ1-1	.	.	TGTGCCATCAGCGGGGACCTCAAGGGAACTTTCTTT	CAISGDLKGTFF
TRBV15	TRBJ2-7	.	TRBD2	TGTGCCACCAGCTCCGGCGGGAGACTCCACGAGCAGTACTTC	CATSSGGRLHEQYF
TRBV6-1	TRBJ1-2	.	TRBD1	TGTGCCAGCAGTGAGTCCGGGACAGGGTATGGCTACACCTTC	CASSESGTGYGYTF
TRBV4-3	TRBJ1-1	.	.	TGCGCCAGTCAGGTCAGGGAGAACACTGAAGCTTTCTTT	CASQVRENTEAFF
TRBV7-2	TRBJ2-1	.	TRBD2	TGTGCCAGCAGCTTAGTCCCTAGCGGGAGCTCCCACAATGAGCAGTTCTTC	CASSLVPSGSSHNEQFF
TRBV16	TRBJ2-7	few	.	TGTGCCAGCAGCCATCAACAGGGTTCCTACGAGCAGTACTTC	CASSHQQGSYEQYF
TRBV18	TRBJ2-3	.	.	TGTGCCAGCTCACCAGTCCCAGATACGCAGTATTTT	CASSPVPDTQYF
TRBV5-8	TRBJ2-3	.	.	TGTGCCAGCAGCTTCCCCGGGCTATTCACTTCCTCAGATACGCAGTATTTT	CASSFPGLFTSSDTQYF
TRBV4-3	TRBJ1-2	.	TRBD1	TGCGCCAGCAGCCCAGACCGGGACAGGGGGCCGGACTATGGCTACACCTTC	CASSPDRDRGPDYGYTF
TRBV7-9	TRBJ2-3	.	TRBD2	TGTGCCAGCAGCAACAGCGGGAGGGCTACAGATACGCAGTATTTT	CASSNSGRATDTQYF
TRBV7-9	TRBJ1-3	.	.	TGTGCCAGCAGCTCACAAGGAAACACCATATATTTT	CASSSQGNTIYF
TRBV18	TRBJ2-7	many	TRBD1	TGTGCCAGCTCACGCGGACAGGCCTACGAGCAGTACTTC	CASSRGQAYEQYF
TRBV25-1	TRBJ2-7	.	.	TGTGCCCCTAGGGGGGAGGACGGCGAGCAGTACTTC	CAPRGEDGEQYF
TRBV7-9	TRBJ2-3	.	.	TGTGCCAGCAGCTTAGAGGCAGGACGCACAGATACGCAGTATTTT	CASSLEAGRTDTQYF
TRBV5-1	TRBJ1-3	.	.	TGCGCCAGCAGCATAACAGGGAGCCCTGGAAACACCATATATTTT	CASSITGSPGNTIYF
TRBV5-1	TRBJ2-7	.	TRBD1	TGCGCCAGCAGCTTGGTCGGACAGGGGCCGGAAGAGCAGTACTTC	CASSLVGQGPEEQYF
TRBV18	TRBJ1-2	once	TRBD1	TGTGCCAGCTCACCCCCCCAGACAGGGCACTATGGCTACACCTTC	CASSPPQTGHYGYTF
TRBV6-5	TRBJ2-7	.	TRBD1	TGTGCCAGCAGTTACGGGACAGGGCGATACGAGCAGTACTTC	CASSYGTGRYEQYF
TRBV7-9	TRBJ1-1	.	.	TGTGCCAGCAGCTTAGGGGGCACCCTGAACACTGAAGCTTTCTTT	CASSLGGTLNTEAFF
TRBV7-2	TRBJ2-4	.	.	TGTGCCAGCAGCCCCCGCGGCCTAACCGAGATTCAGTACTTC	CASSPRGLTEIQYF
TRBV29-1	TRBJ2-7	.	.	TGCAGCGTTAACCGGGGTAGCGAGCAGTACTTC	CSVNRGSEQYF
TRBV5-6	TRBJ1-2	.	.	TGTGCCAGCAGCCTTGGGAAGGACTATGGCTACACCTTC	CASSLGKDYGYTF
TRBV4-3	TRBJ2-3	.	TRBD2	TGCGCCAGCAGCCAAGGTACCACTAGCGGTAGCACAGATACGCAGTATTTT	CASSQGTTSGSTDTQYF
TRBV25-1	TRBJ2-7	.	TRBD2	TGTGCCAGCAGTGGTAGCGGGACCTACGAGCAGTACTTC	CASSGSGTYEQYF
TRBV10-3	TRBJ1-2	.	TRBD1	TGTGCCACCTCCGACAGGGCTGGGGGCTACACCTTC	CATSDRAGGYTF
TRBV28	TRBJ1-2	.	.	TGTGCCAGCAGAATTGGACCCGAAAGGGTCGGTCGGGATGGTGGCTACACCTTC	CASRIGPERVGRDGGYTF
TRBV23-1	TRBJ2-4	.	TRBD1	TGCGCCAGCAGACCGGGACAGACATTTCAGTACTTC	CASRPGQTFQYF
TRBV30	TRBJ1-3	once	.	TGTGCCTGCACCAACTCTGGAAACACCATATATTTT	CACTNSGNTIYF
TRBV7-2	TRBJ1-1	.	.	TGTGCCAGCAGCATACAGGGATCTAGGGTGAACACTGAAGCTTTCTTT	CASSIQGSRVNTEAFF
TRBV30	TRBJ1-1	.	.	TGTGCCTGCCACCGGGCCATCTATTTCTATGAAGCTTTCTTT	CACHRAIYFYEAFF
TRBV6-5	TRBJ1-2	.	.	TGTGCCAGCAGTTACGAAATTGACTATGGCTACACCTTC	CASSYEIDYGYTF
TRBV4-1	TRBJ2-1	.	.	TGCGCCAGCAGCCAAGATCCCGGCGACAATGAGCAGTTCTTC	CASSQDPGDNEQFF
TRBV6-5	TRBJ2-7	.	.	TGTGCCAGCAGACGGTTGGTACTCTCCTACGAGCAGTACTTC	CASRRLVLSYEQYF
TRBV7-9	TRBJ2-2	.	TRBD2	TGTGCCAGCAGCGGTAGACTAGCGCCGAACACCGGGGAGCTGTTTTTT	CASSGRLAPNTGELFF
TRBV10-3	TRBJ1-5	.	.	TGTGCCATCACTAAGGCCCCCTATGTTGGGCTTTACCAGCATTTT	CAITKAPYVGLYQHF
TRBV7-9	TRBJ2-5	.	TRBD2	TGTGCCAGCAGCTTAGCGAAGGGACTACCTTCAGTGACCCAGTACTTC	CASSLAKGLPSVTQYF
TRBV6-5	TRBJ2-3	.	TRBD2	TGTGCCAGCAGAGCTAGCGGGGAGGGTACGCAGTATTTT	CASRASGEGTQYF
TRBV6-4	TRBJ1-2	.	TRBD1	TGTGCCAGCAGTGAGACAGGGGGCTATGGCTACACCTTC	CASSETGGYGYTF